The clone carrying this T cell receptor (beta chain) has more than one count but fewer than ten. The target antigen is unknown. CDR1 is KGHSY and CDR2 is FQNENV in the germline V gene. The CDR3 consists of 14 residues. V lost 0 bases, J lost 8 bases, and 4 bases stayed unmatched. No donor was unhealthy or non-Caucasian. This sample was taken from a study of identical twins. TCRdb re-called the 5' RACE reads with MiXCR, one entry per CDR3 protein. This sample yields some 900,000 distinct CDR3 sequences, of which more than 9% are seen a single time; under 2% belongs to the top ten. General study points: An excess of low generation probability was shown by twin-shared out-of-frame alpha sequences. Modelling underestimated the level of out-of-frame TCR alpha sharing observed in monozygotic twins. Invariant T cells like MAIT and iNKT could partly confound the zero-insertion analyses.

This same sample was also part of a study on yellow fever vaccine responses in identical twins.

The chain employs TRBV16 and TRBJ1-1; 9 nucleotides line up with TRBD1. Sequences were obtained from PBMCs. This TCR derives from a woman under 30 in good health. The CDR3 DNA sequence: TGTGCCAGCAGCCAATCGTCCGGACAGGGGGAAGCTTTCTTT. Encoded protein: CASSQSSGQGEAFF.